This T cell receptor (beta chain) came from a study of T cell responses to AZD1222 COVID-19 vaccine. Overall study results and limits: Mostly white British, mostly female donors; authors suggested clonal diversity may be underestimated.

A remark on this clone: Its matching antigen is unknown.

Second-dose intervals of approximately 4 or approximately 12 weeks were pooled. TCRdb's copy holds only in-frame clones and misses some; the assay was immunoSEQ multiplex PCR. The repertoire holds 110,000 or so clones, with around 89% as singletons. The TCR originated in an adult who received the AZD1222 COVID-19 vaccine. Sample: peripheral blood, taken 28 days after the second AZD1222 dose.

The CDR3 DNA sequence: TGTGCCAGCAGCCTCGGGACTAACTACGAGCAGTACTTC. Its translation is CASSLGTNYEQYF. The rearrangement uses TRBV11-2 and TRBJ2-7; TRBD2 matches at 7 bases. The CDR3 sequence is 13 residues long. The J segment lost 3 bases and the V segment lost 5 bases, leaving 4 bases of the junction unmatched. Looked up from germline, CDR1 is SGHAT and CDR2 is FQNNGV.